This TCR beta chain was captured in a study of T cell responses to AZD1222 COVID-19 vaccine. Clones were read by immunoSEQ multiplex PCR, and TCRdb kept only the in-frame ones, dropping some. This table has about 120,000 clones, around 92% appearing once. The CDR3 consists of 13 residues. Germline lookup yields CDR1 GTSNPN and CDR2 SVGIG (reference sequence). V lost 0 bases, J lost 3 bases, and 7 bases lay in between. The chain is built from TRBV30 and TRBJ2-3; D unresolved. This sequence originates from an adult in good health. This sample comprised peripheral blood, obtained on day 0 of AZD1222 vaccination. The DNA for the CDR3 is TGTGCCTGGAGTGTCGGGCAAACAGATACGCAGTATTTT. Translating it yields CAWSVGQTDTQYF.